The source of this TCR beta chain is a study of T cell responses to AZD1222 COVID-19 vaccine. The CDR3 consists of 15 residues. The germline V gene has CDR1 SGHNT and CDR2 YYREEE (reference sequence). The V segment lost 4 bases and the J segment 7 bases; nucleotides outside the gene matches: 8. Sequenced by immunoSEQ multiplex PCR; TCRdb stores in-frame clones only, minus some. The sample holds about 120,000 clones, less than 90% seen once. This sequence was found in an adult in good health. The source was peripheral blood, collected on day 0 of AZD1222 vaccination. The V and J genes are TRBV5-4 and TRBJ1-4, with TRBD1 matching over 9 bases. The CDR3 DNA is TGTGCCAGCAGCGAAACAGGGGGCATGGGTGAAAAACTGTTTTTT. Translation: CASSETGGMGEKLFF.